This record covers a single T cell receptor beta chain. Generated by immunoSEQ multiplex PCR, the TCRdb table keeps only in-frame clones and is missing some. The data contain 200,000 to 250,000 clones, 80% to 90% of them singletons. The sample belongs to a study of blood T cell repertoires in COVID-19. The sequencing input was PBMCs or T cells enriched from blood (not recorded which). This TCR was sampled from a woman in her forties with acute COVID-19.

The CDR3 DNA is TGTGCCAGCAGCGGGACAGGGGTCCGTCAGCCCCAGCATTTT. Amino acid sequence: CASSGTGVRQPQHF. This sequence joins TRBV2 and TRBJ1-5, with TRBD1 matching 10 bases. The germline CDR1 and CDR2 sequences are SNHLY and FYNNEI. The V gene end was trimmed by 6 bases and the J gene end by 6 bases; junction bases not matched to a gene: 5. The CDR3 is made up of 14 amino acids.